This T cell receptor beta chain was found in a study of blood T cell repertoires in COVID-19. In the study overall: Italy, Spain and the United States were the sources of the convalescent and acute COVID-19 samples.

As handled by the study authors: From reference gene primer amplification, estimates of nucleated cell counts were derived. Sequencing used immunoSEQ multiplex PCR; TCRdb keeps in-frame clones, though not all of them. V and J calls and clone size are as listed in that table; D and trimming were resolved from the DNA. The table lists about 120,000 clones, under 80% of them singletons. Germline V gene data show CDR1 as SGHKS and CDR2 as YYEKEE (reference sequence). Trimming at V came to 5 bases and at J to 6 bases, leaving 7 bases not matched to a gene. The length of the CDR3 is 14 residues. The chain is built from TRBV5-5 and TRBJ1-1; 10 bases map to TRBD1. The sequence derives from a man between 65 and 85 years old with acute or convalescent COVID-19. Sample: peripheral blood. CDR3 DNA: TGTGCCAGCAGTTCCGGGACAGGGGTACCTGAAGCTTTCTTT. It is translated as CASSSGTGVPEAFF.